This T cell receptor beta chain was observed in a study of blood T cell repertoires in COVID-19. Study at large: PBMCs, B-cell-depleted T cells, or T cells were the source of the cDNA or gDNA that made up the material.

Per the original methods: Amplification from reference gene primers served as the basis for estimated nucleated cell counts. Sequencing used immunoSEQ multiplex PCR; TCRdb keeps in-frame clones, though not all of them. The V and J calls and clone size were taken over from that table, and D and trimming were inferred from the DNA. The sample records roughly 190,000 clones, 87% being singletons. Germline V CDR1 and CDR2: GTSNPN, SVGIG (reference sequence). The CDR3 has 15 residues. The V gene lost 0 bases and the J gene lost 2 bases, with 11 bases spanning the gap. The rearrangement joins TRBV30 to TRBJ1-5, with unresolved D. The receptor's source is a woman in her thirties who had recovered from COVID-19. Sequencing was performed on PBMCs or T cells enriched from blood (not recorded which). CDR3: CAWSVGGMGNQPQHF. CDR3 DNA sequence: TGTGCCTGGAGTGTTGGAGGGATGGGCAATCAGCCCCAGCATTTT.